A selection of T cell receptor beta chains follows, all from one sample in a study of cytomegalovirus exposure and HLA in healthy donors. Sequencing used immunoSEQ multiplex PCR; TCRdb keeps in-frame clones, though not all of them. There are over 95,000 clones in the sample; around 77% occur only once, and 9.5% to 13% lies in the top ten. Sequenced sample: PBMCs. These receptor sequences come from a man aged 35-49 years in good health and CMV-seropositive. Both conserved end residues are part of each CDR3. A D gene is named only where the DNA matches it firmly.

D	V	CDR3
.	TRBV4-1	CASTPGVSSGNTIYF
.	TRBV5-1	CASRSREVNNSPLHF
TRBD2	TRBV15	CATSSREGNIQYF
TRBD1	TRBV27	CASNRQGAGYEQYF
.	TRBV19	CASSIGWEQYF
.	TRBV6-5	CASSPNRVGYTF
TRBD2	TRBV15	CATSRERGGTDTQYF
TRBD1	TRBV4-1	CASSQDQDRANYGYTF
.	TRBV5-4	CASCRGLATGEPFF
TRBD2	TRBV5-1	CASSLERGVAKNIQYF
.	TRBV5-1	CASSLVGGFRSNEKLFF
TRBD1	TRBV19	CASRDPGQGSDEQYF
TRBD1	TRBV6-6	CASSYEERQGGNTIYF
TRBD2	TRBV7-9	CASSLQGLTSGGNTQYF
.	TRBV2	CASSESLAVTGELFF
.	TRBV6-6	CASEGDISYNEQFF
TRBD1	TRBV7-9	CASSLSPGTGTYEQYF
.	TRBV5-4	CASSAGQISYEQYF
.	TRBV19	CASTNGGAGNTIYF
TRBD1	TRBV29-1	CSVSGQGSSYEQYF
.	TRBV7-2	CASSLAWRDQPQHF
TRBD2	TRBV14	CASSQGRGTSGDNEQFF
.	TRBV6-6	CATKLQDQPQHF
.	TRBV20-1	CSARQISEQYF
.	TRBV7-2	CASSSDYGGSEQYF
.	TRBV6-5	CASSPRTANTGELFF
TRBD1	TRBV19	CASSIRGQGLVLDTEAFF
TRBD1	TRBV6-4	CASRRDSNTGELFF
.	TRBV6-1	CASSETYKSNQPQHF
.	TRBV7-9	CATEGQGNQPQHF
.	TRBV6-6	CASSYSSGRYGYTF
.	TRBV7-6	CASSSSRLYNEQFF